What follows are 9 T cell receptor beta chains derived from one specimen sequenced in a study of T cell responses to AZD1222 COVID-19 vaccine. This table comes from immunoSEQ multiplex PCR, and its TCRdb copy is limited to in-frame clones, with some not included. The sample lists 85,000 to 90,000 clones, roughly nine tenths seen once, with over 2% in the top ten. Sequences were derived from peripheral blood, sampled on day 0 of AZD1222 vaccination. These receptors all stem from an adult in good health.

The chain is built from TRBV7-2 and TRBJ1-6; D perhaps matches TRBD1 (5 bases). Germline-derived CDR1 and CDR2 are SGHTA and FQGNSA. Between the trimmed V and J ends, which lost 0 bases and 9 bases, there was a span of 15 bases. The CDR3 loop spans 16 amino acids. The CDR3 loop is CASSLAGQGISSPLHF. CDR3 DNA sequence: TGTGCCAGCAGCTTAGCAGGGCAGGGAATTAGTTCACCCCTCCACTTT.

The gene calls are TRBV3-1 (or the pseudogene TRBV3-2) and TRBJ2-4; weak D call: TRBD2 (6 bases). This CDR3 comprises 15 residues. CDR1 and CDR2 from the germline V gene are LGHDT and YNNKEL (reference sequence). Trimming took 2 bases from V and 4 from J, leaving 12 bases between them. In DNA form, the CDR3 reads TGTGCCAGCAGCCAAAAGACTAGAGAAAAAAACATTCAGTACTTC. Its protein is CASSQKTREKNIQYF.

The gene calls are TRBV11-2 and TRBJ2-1; D is ambiguous. V was clipped by 3 bases and J by 7 bases, with 4 bases between them. CDR1 and CDR2 (germline): SGHAT, FQNNGV. The CDR3 is 11 amino acids. The CDR3 DNA follows: TGTGCCAGCAGCTTTCGAAATGAGCAGTTCTTC. Protein sequence: CASSFRNEQFF.

The V call is TRBV15, the J call TRBJ1-1; D may be TRBD1 (5 bases). V was clipped by 0 bases and J by 5 bases, with 10 bases between them. The CDR3 loop spans 14 amino acids. CDR1 is LNHNV, CDR2 YYDKDF, per germline (reference sequence). CDR3 sequence reads: CATSRDPGRTEAFF. CDR3 nucleotide sequence: TGTGCCACCAGCAGAGACCCAGGGAGGACTGAAGCTTTCTTT.

The chain is built from TRBV7-6 and TRBJ2-5, with D unclear. This CDR3 has 12 amino acids. In germline, CDR1 is SGHVS, CDR2 FNYEAQ. The V gene lost 0 bases and the J gene lost 5 bases, with 4 bases spanning the gap. CDR3 in amino acids: CASSLARETQYF. The CDR3 nucleotides read TGTGCCAGCAGCTTAGCTCGGGAGACCCAGTACTTC.

The chain joins TRBV27 to TRBJ1-1, with 8 nucleotides matching TRBD1. This CDR3 spans 13 amino acids. The V gene's germline CDR1 is MNHEY and CDR2 SMNVEV (reference sequence). Trimming removed 6 bases from V and 6 bases from J; junction bases left unmatched: 6. The CDR3 is CASRRQGMAEAFF. In DNA form, the CDR3 reads TGTGCCAGCAGAAGACAGGGGATGGCTGAAGCTTTCTTT.

The chain links TRBV5-1 to TRBJ2-5; 10 nucleotides agree with TRBD2. The junction had 4 bases not matched to a gene; V was cut back by 6 bases and J by 2 bases. In germline, CDR1 is SGHRS, CDR2 YFSETQ. This CDR3 is 14 amino acids long. The CDR3 nucleotides are TGCGCCAGCACATTACTAGCGGGGCAAGAGACCCAGTACTTC. This gives the protein CASTLLAGQETQYF.

The V and J genes are TRBV18 and TRBJ2-2, with unresolved D. Germline CDR1 reads KGHSH; CDR2 reads LQKENI. The CDR3 sequence is 15 residues long. V was cut by 3 bases and J by 1 base, with 9 bases left in between. The CDR3 nucleotides are TGTGCCAGCTCACCGAGACAACTGAACACCGGGGAGCTGTTTTTT. It encodes CASSPRQLNTGELFF. The full variable domain, in which reference TRBV18 and TRBJ2-2 provide the parts outside the CDR3, is NAGVMQNPRHLVRRRGQEARLRCSPMKGHSHVYWYRQLPEEGLKFMVYLQKENIIDESGMPKERFSAEFPKEGPSILRIQQVVRGDSAAYFCASSPRQLNTGELFFGEGSRLTVL.

V usage is TRBV28 and J usage is TRBJ2-2; a weak D match, TRBD1 (6 bases). Trimming cost V 4 bases and J 5 bases, with 11 bases left between them. The CDR3 is made up of 14 amino acids. Germline CDR1 is MDHEN and CDR2 is SYDVKM. CDR3 loop: CASSSHRVTGELFF. For the CDR3, the DNA is TGTGCCAGCAGTTCCCACAGGGTTACCGGGGAGCTGTTTTTT. Together with reference TRBV28 and TRBJ2-2, the CDR3 gives the full variable domain: DVKVTQSSRYLVKRTGEKVFLECVQDMDHENMFWYRQDPGLGLRLIYFSYDVKMKEKGDIPEGYSVSREKKERFSLILESASTNQTSMYLCASSSHRVTGELFFGEGSRLTVL.